This TCR beta chain came from a study of beta chain features in type 1 diabetes. General observations from the study: The study notes PCR might favor shorter templates equally in patients and controls. Cells carrying high TCR expression could end up over-represented when cDNA is sequenced.

Every participating donor gave one draw, a heparinised blood sample averaging approximately 120 mL. cDNA synthesis used the whole RNA isolate, giving expressed TCRB sequences. The repertoire was sequenced with immunoSEQ multiplex PCR; TCRdb's copy has only in-frame clones and lacks some. The repertoire holds roughly 240,000 clones, over 65% seen once, with 0.053% in the top ten. Germline V gives CDR1 LNHNV, CDR2 YYDKDF (reference sequence). The V and J ends lost 1 base and 5 bases respectively, with 5 bases between them. The CDR3 has 12 amino acids. This clone was seen only a few times. Its target is not known.

Sequenced: naive CD4+ T cells from blood. This TCR derives from a man under 40 in good health. This rearrangement joins TRBV15 to TRBJ2-5; no clear D gene. CDR3 in amino acids: CATSRVRETQYF. As DNA, the CDR3 is TGTGCCACCAGCAGAGTTAGGGAGACCCAGTACTTC.